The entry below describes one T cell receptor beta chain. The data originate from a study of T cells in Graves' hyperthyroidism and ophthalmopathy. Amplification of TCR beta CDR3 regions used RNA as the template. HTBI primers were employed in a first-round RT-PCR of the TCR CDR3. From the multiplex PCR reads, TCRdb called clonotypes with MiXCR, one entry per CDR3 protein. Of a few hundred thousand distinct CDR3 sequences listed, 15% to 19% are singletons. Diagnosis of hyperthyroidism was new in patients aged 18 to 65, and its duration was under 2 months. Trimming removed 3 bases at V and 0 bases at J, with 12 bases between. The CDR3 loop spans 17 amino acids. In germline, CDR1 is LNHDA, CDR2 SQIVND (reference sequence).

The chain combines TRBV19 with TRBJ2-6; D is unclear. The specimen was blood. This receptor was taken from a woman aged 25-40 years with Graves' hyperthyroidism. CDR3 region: CASSILGRYSGANVLTF. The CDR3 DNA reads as TGTGCCAGTAGTATCTTAGGACGGTACTCTGGGGCCAACGTCCTGACTTTC.